This T cell receptor beta chain was captured by sequencing in a study of graft-versus-host responses after intestinal transplantation. In the study overall: As for transplant type, recipients had multivisceral, liver-intestinal, or isolated intestinal grafts.

With regard to this clone: Its antigen is not identified.

Measured with immunoSEQ multiplex PCR; TCRdb has only the in-frame clones, and not every one. This table has about 110,000 clones, around 95% appearing once. Germline V lookup: CDR1 LNHDA, CDR2 SQIVND (reference sequence). The CDR3 is 15 amino acids. Trimming took 5 bases from V and 2 from J; bases not matched to a gene: 7. This rearrangement joins TRBV19 to TRBJ2-7; 9 nucleotides agree with TRBD1. The sequence was obtained from a human donor who received an intestinal transplant. This sample comprised unstimulated CD8+ T cells sorted from spleen or lymph node cells, obtained before intestinal transplant. The CDR3 here is CASSWGQGETYEQYF. DNA for the CDR3: TGTGCCAGTAGTTGGGGACAGGGAGAGACCTACGAGCAGTACTTC.